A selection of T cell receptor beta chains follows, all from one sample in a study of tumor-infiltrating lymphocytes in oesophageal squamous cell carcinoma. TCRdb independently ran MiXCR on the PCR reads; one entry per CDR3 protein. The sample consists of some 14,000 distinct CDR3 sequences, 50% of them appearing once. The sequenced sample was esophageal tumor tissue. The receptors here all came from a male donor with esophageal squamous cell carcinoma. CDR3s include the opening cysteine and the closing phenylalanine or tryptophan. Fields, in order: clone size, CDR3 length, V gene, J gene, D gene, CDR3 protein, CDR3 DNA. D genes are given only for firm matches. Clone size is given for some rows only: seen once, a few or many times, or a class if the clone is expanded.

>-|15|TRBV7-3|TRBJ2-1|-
CASSSAPSSYNEQFF
TGTGCCAGCAGCTCGGCCCCGAGCTCCTACAATGAGCAGTTCTTC
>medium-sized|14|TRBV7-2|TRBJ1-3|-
CASSLDSSGNTIYF
TGTGCCAGCAGCTTAGACAGCTCTGGAAACACCATATATTTT
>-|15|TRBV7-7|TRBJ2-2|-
CASSSQGHGTGELFF
TGTGCTAGCAGCTCACAGGGCCACGGGACCGGGGAGCTGTTTTTT
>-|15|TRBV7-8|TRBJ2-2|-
CASSSRGMGTGELFF
TGTGCCAGCAGCTCCAGGGGTATGGGCACCGGGGAGCTGTTTTTT
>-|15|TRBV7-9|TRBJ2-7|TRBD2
CASSPGTTYSYEQYF
TGTGCCAGCAGCCCCGGGACTACATACTCCTACGAGCAGTACTTC
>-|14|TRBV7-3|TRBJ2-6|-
CASSAISGANVLTF
TGTGCCAGCAGCGCTATCTCTGGGGCCAACGTCCTGACTTTC
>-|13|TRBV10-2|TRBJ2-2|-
CATQRTNTGELFF
TGCGCCACCCAGCGGACGAACACCGGGGAGCTGTTTTTT
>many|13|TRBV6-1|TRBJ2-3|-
CASSTGSADTQYF
TGTGCCAGCAGTACCGGGAGCGCGGATACGCAGTATTTT
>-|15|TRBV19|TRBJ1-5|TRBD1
CASTDRDRDAQPQHF
TGTGCCAGTACTGACCGGGACAGGGACGCGCAGCCCCAGCATTTT
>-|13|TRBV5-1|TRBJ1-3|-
CASSLGGGNTIYF
TGCGCCAGCAGCTTGGGGGGTGGAAACACCATATATTTT
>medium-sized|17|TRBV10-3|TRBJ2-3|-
CAISVKAPSESTDTQYF
TGTGCCATCAGTGTAAAGGCCCCTAGCGAGAGCACAGATACGCAGTATTTT
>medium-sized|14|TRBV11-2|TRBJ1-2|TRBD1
CASSPGTGVTGYTF
TGTGCCAGCAGCCCCGGGACAGGGGTAACTGGCTACACCTTC
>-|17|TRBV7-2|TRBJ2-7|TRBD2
CASSLRVAGGLSYEQYF
TGTGCCAGCAGCTTAAGGGTAGCGGGAGGGCTCTCCTACGAGCAGTACTTC
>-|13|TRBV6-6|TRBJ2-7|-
CASSLAYSYEQYF
TGTGCCAGCAGCCTAGCGTATTCCTACGAGCAGTACTTC
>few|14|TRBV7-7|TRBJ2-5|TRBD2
CASSPGLATETQYF
TGTGCTAGCAGCCCCGGACTAGCAACGGAGACCCAGTACTTC
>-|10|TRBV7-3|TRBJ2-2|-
CASFRGELFF
TGTGCCAGCTTCCGCGGGGAGCTGTTTTTT
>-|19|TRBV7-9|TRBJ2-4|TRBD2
CASSPRGPGTSEYTDTQYF
TGTGCCAGCAGCCCCCGTGGCCCCGGGACTAGCGAATACACAGATACGCAGTACTTC
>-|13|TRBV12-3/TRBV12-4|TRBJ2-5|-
CASSRTSTKTQYF
TGTGCCAGCAGTCGGACTTCGACTAAGACCCAGTACTTC
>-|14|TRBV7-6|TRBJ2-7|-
CASSLGGGSYEQYF
TGTGCCAGCAGCTTAGGAGGTGGCTCCTACGAGCAGTACTTC
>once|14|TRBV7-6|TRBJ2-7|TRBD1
CASSSQQGAYEQYF
TGTGCCAGCAGCTCCCAACAGGGGGCCTACGAGCAGTACTTC
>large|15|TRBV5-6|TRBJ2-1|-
CASSFEYLDYNEQFF
TGTGCCAGCAGCTTTGAGTACCTGGACTACAATGAGCAGTTCTTC
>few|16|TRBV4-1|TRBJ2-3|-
CASSPRGALFTDTQYF
TGCGCCAGCAGCCCCCGGGGGGCCCTTTTCACAGATACGCAGTATTTT
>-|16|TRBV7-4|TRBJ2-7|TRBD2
CASSPGTSALPYEQYF
TGTGCCAGCAGCCCAGGGACTAGCGCCTTACCCTACGAGCAGTACTTC
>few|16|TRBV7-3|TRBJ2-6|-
CASSLAGAVGANVLTF
TGTGCCAGCAGCTTAGCCGGTGCGGTCGGGGCCAACGTCCTGACTTTC
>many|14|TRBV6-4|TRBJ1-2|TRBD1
CASSDASTGAGYTF
TGTGCCAGCAGTGACGCTAGCACAGGGGCTGGCTACACCTTC
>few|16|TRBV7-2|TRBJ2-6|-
CASSTYRVTGANVLTF
TGTGCCAGCAGCACATACAGGGTAACTGGGGCCAACGTCCTGACTTTC
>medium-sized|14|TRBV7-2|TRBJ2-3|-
CASSSVGNVNTQYF
TGTGCCAGCAGCTCGGTCGGGAACGTGAATACGCAGTATTTT